This T cell receptor (beta chain) was sequenced in a study of cytomegalovirus exposure and HLA in healthy donors. Study-wide findings and caveats: Many donors shared some public TCRs, even though most TCR sequences were rare. In a later analysis, TCR beta V- and J-gene trimming was associated with a missense DCLRE1C variant.

In regard to this clone: Its antigen is unidentified.

Healthy bone marrow donors made up the cohort. The CDR3 consists of 15 residues. Germline V gives CDR1 MNHEY, CDR2 SMNVEV (reference sequence). Trimming took 1 base from V and 4 from J, leaving 14 bases between them. 13 Jbeta primers and 60 Vbeta primers were used for the PCR. Source study methods: Tens of millions of unique TCR beta chains, some 9.9 million shared, were counted in a later analysis. Only in-frame clones appear in the TCRdb table, and some are missing; sequencing was by immunoSEQ multiplex PCR. V and J calls plus clone size are reproduced from that table; the DNA served to infer D and trimming. The sample records over 150,000 clones, roughly 80% being singletons.

This sequence originates from a man aged 25 to 40 in good health and CMV-seropositive. The V and J genes are TRBV27 and TRBJ2-7, with TRBD2 as a possible D gene (6 bases). What was sequenced was PBMCs. In nucleotides, the CDR3 is TGTGCCAGCAGTTTATACCCGGGAGCGAGTTACGAGCAGTACTTC. Encoded protein: CASSLYPGASYEQYF.